The T cell receptor (beta chain) under discussion was sequenced for a study of cytomegalovirus exposure and HLA in healthy donors. The data were produced by immunoSEQ multiplex PCR, yet TCRdb's version contains in-frame clones alone and is incomplete. Here the sample spans about 220,000 clones, 75% to 95% being singletons. Germline loops: CDR1 SGHTS, CDR2 YDEGEE. The CDR3 consists of 14 residues. V trimming: 4 bases; J trimming: 4 bases; junction bases outside the gene matches: 6. The chain employs TRBV5-8 and TRBJ1-2; 8 nucleotides match TRBD1. The sequenced material came from PBMCs. The TCR was taken from a woman aged 18-29 years in good health and CMV-seronegative. The CDR3 loop is CASSHGQGGYGYTF. CDR3 nucleotide sequence: TGTGCCAGCAGCCACGGACAGGGAGGCTATGGCTACACCTTC.